Listed below are T cell receptor beta chains from one sample, sequenced in a study of identical twins. TCRdb re-derived calls from the 5' RACE reads in MiXCR, one entry per CDR3 protein. This table holds approximately 410,000 distinct CDR3 sequences, about a fifth found once. Sequenced input: naive T cells sorted from blood. These receptor sequences come from a man in his forties or fifties in good health. Each CDR3 is given with its conserved first and last residue. The D gene is left open where the match is weak. Some rows mark clone size as missing; the rest say once, few, many or name a class of expanded clone.

clone size	D gene	V gene	J gene	CDR3 protein	CDR3 DNA
many	.	TRBV20-1	TRBJ1-6	CSARPASDGGSPLHF	TGCAGTGCTAGGCCGGCCTCGGACGGGGGTTCACCCCTCCACTTT
few	TRBD1	TRBV6-2/TRBV6-3	TRBJ2-3	CASSPLTGGITDTQYF	TGTGCCAGCAGTCCCCTAACAGGGGGAATCACAGATACGCAGTATTTT
once	.	TRBV2	TRBJ2-3	CASSEQEDTQYF	TGTGCCAGCAGTGAGCAGGAAGATACGCAGTATTTT
few	TRBD1	TRBV20-1	TRBJ1-6	CSAPSGGGSPLHF	TGCAGTGCTCCCTCAGGGGGCGGATCACCCCTCCACTTT
.	TRBD2	TRBV11-2	TRBJ2-2	CASSIPSGRALIGELFF	TGTGCCAGCAGCATCCCTAGCGGGAGGGCCTTAATCGGGGAGCTGTTTTTT
few	.	TRBV28	TRBJ2-3	CASSMDTSTDTQYF	TGTGCCAGCAGTATGGACACAAGCACAGATACGCAGTATTTT
few	.	TRBV4-3	TRBJ2-7	CASSQDRDFIYEQYF	TGCGCCAGCAGCCAAGATCGGGACTTCATCTACGAGCAGTACTTC
.	.	TRBV6-1	TRBJ2-5	CASTGESWETQYF	TGTGCCAGCACTGGGGAAAGTTGGGAGACCCAGTACTTC
.	TRBD2	TRBV20-1	TRBJ2-1	CSATSAYYNEQFF	TGCAGTGCGACTAGCGCCTACTACAATGAGCAGTTCTTC
.	.	TRBV7-2	TRBJ1-5	CASSLELHLGNQPQHF	TGTGCCAGCAGCTTAGAGCTGCACCTAGGGAATCAGCCCCAGCATTTT
few	.	TRBV7-2	TRBJ1-2	CASSFRRGGLYGYTF	TGTGCCAGCAGCTTTAGAAGGGGGGGGCTCTATGGCTACACCTTC
many	.	TRBV11-1	TRBJ2-7	CASSHPGRPYEQYF	TGTGCCAGCAGCCACCCCGGGAGACCCTACGAGCAGTACTTC
.	.	TRBV24-1	TRBJ2-2	CATSDFIGELFF	TGTGCCACCAGTGATTTTATCGGGGAGCTGTTTTTT
.	.	TRBV29-1	TRBJ1-1	CSVAGHPNTEAFF	TGCAGCGTTGCGGGACACCCGAACACTGAAGCTTTCTTT
few	TRBD2	TRBV20-1	TRBJ2-1	CSAREPVAGGPENEQFF	TGCAGTGCTAGAGAACCAGTCGCGGGAGGGCCTGAGAATGAGCAGTTCTTC
.	TRBD1	TRBV7-9	TRBJ2-7	CASTPRQGGWEQYF	TGTGCCAGCACCCCGAGACAGGGGGGTTGGGAGCAGTACTTC
many	.	TRBV7-8	TRBJ1-1	CASSEGVGTEAFF	TGTGCCAGCAGCGAGGGGGTTGGCACTGAAGCTTTCTTT
.	.	TRBV20-1	TRBJ1-5	CSASSRNSNQPQHF	TGCAGTGCTAGTTCCAGAAATAGCAATCAGCCCCAGCATTTT
.	.	TRBV6-5	TRBJ1-4	CASSYATNEKLFF	TGTGCCAGCAGTTATGCAACTAATGAAAAACTGTTTTTT
few	.	TRBV12-3/TRBV12-4	TRBJ2-5	CASRTTIQETQYF	TGTGCCAGCAGAACAACGATACAAGAGACCCAGTACTTC
many	.	TRBV19	TRBJ2-7	CASSSQVGISYEQYF	TGTGCCAGTAGTTCCCAGGTGGGGATCTCCTACGAGCAGTACTTC
many	TRBD1	TRBV28	TRBJ1-2	CASSSGTGNYGYTF	TGTGCCAGCAGTTCCGGGACAGGCAACTATGGCTACACCTTC
.	.	TRBV6-5	TRBJ1-2	CASSYSTPGHSNYGYTF	TGTGCCAGCAGTTACTCTACCCCGGGCCACTCTAACTATGGCTACACCTTC
.	TRBD1	TRBV20-1	TRBJ2-5	CSARDGQGIQETQYF	TGCAGTGCTAGAGATGGACAGGGGATACAAGAGACCCAGTACTTC
many	TRBD1	TRBV5-1	TRBJ1-1	CASSSDRENTEAFF	TGCGCCAGCAGCTCGGACAGGGAGAACACTGAAGCTTTCTTT
.	.	TRBV20-1	TRBJ2-1	CSARAYHNEQFF	TGCAGTGCTAGAGCCTACCACAATGAGCAGTTCTTC
few	.	TRBV6-1	TRBJ2-4	CASSGPLDNIQYF	TGTGCCAGCAGTGGACCACTTGATAACATTCAGTACTTC
few	TRBD2	TRBV5-1	TRBJ2-7	CASSPSGRGLSYEQYF	TGCGCCAGCAGCCCGAGCGGGAGGGGTCTCTCCTACGAGCAGTACTTC
many	.	TRBV20-1	TRBJ2-3	CSARNAAGATDTQYF	TGCAGTGCTAGAAATGCTGCAGGGGCCACAGATACGCAGTATTTT
.	.	TRBV12-3/TRBV12-4	TRBJ1-1	CASRNIENTEAFF	TGTGCCAGCAGGAACATCGAGAACACTGAAGCTTTCTTT
.	TRBD2	TRBV7-9	TRBJ2-2	CASSLDRSSGRAGELFF	TGTGCCAGCAGCTTAGACCGGAGCAGCGGGAGGGCCGGGGAGCTGTTTTTT
.	TRBD2	TRBV9	TRBJ2-2	CASSVGAGVTTGELFF	TGTGCCAGCAGCGTAGGGGCGGGAGTTACTACCGGGGAGCTGTTTTTT
.	.	TRBV4-3	TRBJ1-2	CASSQETLGDTENGYTF	TGCGCCAGCAGCCAAGAGACCTTGGGGGACACGGAAAATGGCTACACCTTC
.	.	TRBV7-9	TRBJ2-3	CASSLIQGKDTQYF	TGTGCCAGCAGCTTAATCCAGGGAAAAGATACGCAGTATTTT
.	.	TRBV29-1	TRBJ2-7	CSAATRQSREQYF	TGCAGCGCCGCTACCCGACAGTCAAGGGAGCAGTACTTC
many	.	TRBV7-9	TRBJ2-7	CAIERDTSYEQYF	TGTGCGATAGAACGGGACACCTCCTACGAGCAGTACTTC
.	TRBD2	TRBV20-1	TRBJ2-1	CSARDRASGRQNEQFF	TGCAGTGCTAGAGATCGGGCTAGCGGGAGGCAAAATGAGCAGTTCTTC
few	.	TRBV4-3	TRBJ2-1	CASSQARAGYNEQFF	TGCGCCAGCAGCCAAGCACGGGCGGGGTACAATGAGCAGTTCTTC
.	TRBD2	TRBV20-1	TRBJ2-3	CSARGLAGGGGWTDTQYF	TGCAGTGCGAGGGGACTAGCGGGAGGAGGAGGTTGGACAGATACGCAGTATTTT
many	.	TRBV7-8	TRBJ2-1	CASSLDAGLAEQFF	TGTGCCAGCAGCTTAGACGCCGGGCTAGCGGAGCAGTTCTTC
many	TRBD1	TRBV6-2/TRBV6-3	TRBJ2-1	CATTDRVEDEQFF	TGTGCCACAACCGACAGGGTAGAAGATGAGCAGTTCTTC
.	.	TRBV5-1	TRBJ1-1	CASSYGPGATEAFF	TGCGCCAGCAGCTATGGTCCGGGGGCGACTGAAGCTTTCTTT
few	.	TRBV6-5	TRBJ1-2	CASSYSGGAGYGYTF	TGTGCCAGCAGTTACTCGGGGGGCGCGGGTTATGGCTACACCTTC
few	.	TRBV7-2	TRBJ2-5	CASSPLAYQETQYF	TGTGCCAGCAGCCCACTTGCTTACCAAGAGACCCAGTACTTC
many	.	TRBV7-2	TRBJ2-7	CASSLDSLSYEQYF	TGTGCCAGCAGCCTTGACTCTCTGTCCTACGAGCAGTACTTC
.	TRBD2	TRBV4-1	TRBJ2-3	CASSQAGGADTQYF	TGCGCCAGCAGCCAAGCGGGGGGGGCAGATACGCAGTATTTT
many	.	TRBV4-3	TRBJ2-3	CASSPSGGIWSDSTDTQYF	TGCGCCAGCAGCCCATCTGGAGGGATCTGGTCGGATAGCACAGATACGCAGTATTTT
many	.	TRBV5-6	TRBJ1-1	CASSFGTGTEAFF	TGTGCCAGCAGCTTTGGGACGGGTACTGAAGCTTTCTTT
few	TRBD1	TRBV28	TRBJ2-5	CASSAEQGAWETQYF	TGTGCCAGCAGTGCCGAACAGGGGGCCTGGGAGACCCAGTACTTC
few	TRBD2	TRBV20-1	TRBJ2-1	CSATRTSISYNEQFF	TGCAGTGCTACCCGGACTAGCATCTCCTACAATGAGCAGTTCTTC
few	.	TRBV5-1	TRBJ2-7	CASSPSETSYEQYF	TGCGCCAGCAGCCCGTCGGAGACGTCCTACGAGCAGTACTTC
few	TRBD2	TRBV29-1	TRBJ2-5	CSAGGSQETQYF	TGCAGCGCCGGCGGGAGCCAAGAGACCCAGTACTTC
.	.	TRBV10-3	TRBJ2-1	CAIRGTGRSNNEQFF	TGTGCCATCAGGGGGACTGGGCGGAGTAACAATGAGCAGTTCTTC
.	.	TRBV20-1	TRBJ2-1	CSASRWFNTGMLYNEQFF	TGCAGTGCTAGTAGGTGGTTTAATACAGGGATGTTATACAATGAGCAGTTCTTC
few	.	TRBV15	TRBJ1-4	CATSRVAGLNEKLFF	TGTGCCACCAGCAGAGTGGCGGGCCTTAATGAAAAACTGTTTTTT
.	.	TRBV4-3	TRBJ2-7	CASSQDSFDEQYF	TGCGCCAGCAGCCAAGACAGTTTCGACGAGCAGTACTTC
few	.	TRBV28	TRBJ1-1	CASRGASTTEAFF	TGTGCCAGCCGGGGCGCTTCGACCACTGAAGCTTTCTTT
few	TRBD2	TRBV5-1	TRBJ2-5	CASSLVAGGIRETQYF	TGCGCCAGCAGCTTGGTTGCGGGGGGAATACGGGAGACCCAGTACTTC
few	.	TRBV5-1	TRBJ2-7	CASNSRGGSEQYF	TGCGCCTCCAACTCCCGGGGTGGAAGCGAGCAGTACTTC